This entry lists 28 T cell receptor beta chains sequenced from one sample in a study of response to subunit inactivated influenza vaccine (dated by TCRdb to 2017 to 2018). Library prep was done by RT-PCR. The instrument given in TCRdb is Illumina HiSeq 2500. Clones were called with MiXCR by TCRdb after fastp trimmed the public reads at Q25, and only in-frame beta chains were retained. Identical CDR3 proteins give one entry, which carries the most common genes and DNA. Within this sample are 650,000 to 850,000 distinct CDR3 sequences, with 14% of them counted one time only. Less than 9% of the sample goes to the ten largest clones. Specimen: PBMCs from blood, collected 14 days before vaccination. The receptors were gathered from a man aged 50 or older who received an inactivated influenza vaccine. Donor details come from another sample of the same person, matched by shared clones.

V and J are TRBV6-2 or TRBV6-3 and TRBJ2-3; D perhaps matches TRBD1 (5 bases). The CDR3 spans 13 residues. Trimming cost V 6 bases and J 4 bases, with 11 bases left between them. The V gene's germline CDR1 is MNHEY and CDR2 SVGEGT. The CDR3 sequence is CASRRWGADTQYF. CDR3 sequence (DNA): TGTGCCAGCAGAAGATGGGGCGCAGATACGCAGTATTTT.

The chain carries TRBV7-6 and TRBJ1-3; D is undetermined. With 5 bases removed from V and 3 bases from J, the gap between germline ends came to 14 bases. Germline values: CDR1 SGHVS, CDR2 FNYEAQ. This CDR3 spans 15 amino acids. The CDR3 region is CASSTTGIVGNTIYF. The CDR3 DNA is TGTGCCAGCAGCACCACTGGGATCGTTGGAAACACCATATATTTT.

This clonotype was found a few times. This CDR3 is CASSQGAGDSDEQFF. DNA of the CDR3: TGTGCCAGCAGCCAAGGAGCGGGAGATTCAGATGAGCAGTTCTTC. The chain is built from TRBV4-2 and TRBJ2-1, with 8 bases identical to TRBD2. V dropped 1 base and J dropped 8; count of bases not matched to a gene: 7. The germline CDR1 and CDR2 sequences are LGHNA and YNFKEQ. This CDR3 comprises 15 residues.

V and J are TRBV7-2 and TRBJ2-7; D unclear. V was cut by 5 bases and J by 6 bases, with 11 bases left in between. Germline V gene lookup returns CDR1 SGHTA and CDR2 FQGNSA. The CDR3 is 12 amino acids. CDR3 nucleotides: TGTGCCAGCAGCCCAGAACTGGGCGAGCAGTACTTC. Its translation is CASSPELGEQYF.

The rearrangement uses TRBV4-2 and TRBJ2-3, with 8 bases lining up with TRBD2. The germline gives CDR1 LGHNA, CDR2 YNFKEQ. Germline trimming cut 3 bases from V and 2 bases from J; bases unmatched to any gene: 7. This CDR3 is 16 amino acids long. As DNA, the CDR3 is TGTGCCAGCAGCCATGTTAGCGGGGAGTTCACAGATACGCAGTATTTT. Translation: CASSHVSGEFTDTQYF.

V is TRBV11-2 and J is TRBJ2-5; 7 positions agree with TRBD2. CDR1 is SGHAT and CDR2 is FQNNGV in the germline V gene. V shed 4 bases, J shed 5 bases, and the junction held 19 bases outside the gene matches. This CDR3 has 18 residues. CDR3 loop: CASSSIRGRGDKYETQYF. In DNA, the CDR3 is TGTGCCAGCAGCTCCATTCGCGGACGGGGGGATAAATACGAGACCCAGTACTTC.

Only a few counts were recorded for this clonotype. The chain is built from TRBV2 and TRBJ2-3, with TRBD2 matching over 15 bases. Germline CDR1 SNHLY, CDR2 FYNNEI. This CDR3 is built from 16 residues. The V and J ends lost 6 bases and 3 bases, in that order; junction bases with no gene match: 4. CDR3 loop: CASRAGLAGGTDTQYF. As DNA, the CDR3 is TGTGCCAGCAGGGCGGGACTAGCGGGAGGAACAGATACGCAGTATTTT.

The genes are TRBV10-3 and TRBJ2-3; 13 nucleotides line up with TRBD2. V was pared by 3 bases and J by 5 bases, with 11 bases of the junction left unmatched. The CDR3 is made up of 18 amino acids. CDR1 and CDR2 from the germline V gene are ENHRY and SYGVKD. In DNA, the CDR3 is TGTGCCATCAGTGAACTCATAGGGACTAGCGGGATTCTAGATACGCAGTATTTT. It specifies CAISELIGTSGILDTQYF.

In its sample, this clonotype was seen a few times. CDR3 sequence reads: CASSPRYGEDTIYF. In DNA, the CDR3 is TGTGCCAGCAGCCCCCGTTACGGCGAGGACACCATATATTTT. The V gene is TRBV9, the J gene TRBJ1-3; D gene ambiguous. Germline CDR1 reads SGDLS; CDR2 reads YYNGEE. V gave up 4 bases and J gave up 8 bases, with 16 bases separating them. CDR3 length equals 14 residues.

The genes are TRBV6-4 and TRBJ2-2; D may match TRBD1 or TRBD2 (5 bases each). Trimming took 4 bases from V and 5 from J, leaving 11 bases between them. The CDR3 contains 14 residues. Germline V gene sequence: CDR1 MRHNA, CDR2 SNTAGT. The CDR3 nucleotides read TGTGCCAGCAGTGGAGGCTGGGGGACCGGGGAGCTGTTTTTT. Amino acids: CASSGGWGTGELFF.

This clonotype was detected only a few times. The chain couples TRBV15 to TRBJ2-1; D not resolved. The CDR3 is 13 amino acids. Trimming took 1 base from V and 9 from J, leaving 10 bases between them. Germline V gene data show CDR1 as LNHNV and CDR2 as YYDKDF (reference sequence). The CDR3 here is CATSRVGWGEQFF. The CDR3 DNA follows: TGTGCCACCAGCAGAGTAGGCTGGGGTGAGCAGTTCTTC.

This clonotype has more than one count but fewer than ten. Here the CDR3 reads CASSLQGMVTGELFF. CDR3 nucleotides: TGTGCCAGCAGCCTTCAGGGGATGGTCACCGGGGAGCTGTTTTTT. The chain carries TRBV7-9 and TRBJ2-2; maybe TRBD1 (6 bases). Germline CDR1 and CDR2: SEHNR and FQNEAQ (reference sequence). This CDR3 is 15 amino acids long. V dropped 5 bases and J dropped 4 bases, with 14 bases sitting between them.

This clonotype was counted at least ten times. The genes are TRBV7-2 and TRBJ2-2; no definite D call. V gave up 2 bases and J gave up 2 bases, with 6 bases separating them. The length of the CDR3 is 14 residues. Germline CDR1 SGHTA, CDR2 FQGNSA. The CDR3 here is CASSLFGNTGELFF. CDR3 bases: TGTGCCAGCAGCTTATTCGGCAACACCGGGGAGCTGTTTTTT.

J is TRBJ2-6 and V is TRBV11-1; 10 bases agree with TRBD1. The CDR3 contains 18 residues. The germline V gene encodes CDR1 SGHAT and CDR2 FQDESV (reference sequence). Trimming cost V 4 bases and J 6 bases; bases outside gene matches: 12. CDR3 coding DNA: TGTGCCAGCAGCTCCCTCTTAAGACAGGGGGCGGAGGCCAACGTCCTGACTTTC. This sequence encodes CASSSLLRQGAEANVLTF.

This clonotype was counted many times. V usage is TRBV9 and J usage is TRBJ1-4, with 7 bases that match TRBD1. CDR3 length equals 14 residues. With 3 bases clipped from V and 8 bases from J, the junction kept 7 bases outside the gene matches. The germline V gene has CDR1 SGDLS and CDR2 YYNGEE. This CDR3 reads CASSEGAGLEKLFF. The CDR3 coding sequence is TGTGCCAGCAGCGAGGGGGCAGGGCTGGAAAAACTGTTTTTT.

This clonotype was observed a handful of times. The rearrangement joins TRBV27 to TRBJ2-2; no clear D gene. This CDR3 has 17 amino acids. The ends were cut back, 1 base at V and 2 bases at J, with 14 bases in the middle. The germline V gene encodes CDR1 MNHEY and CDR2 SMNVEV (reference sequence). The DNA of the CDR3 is TGTGCCAGCAGTTTATTTATGGGAAGTACTAACACCGGGGAGCTGTTTTTT. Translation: CASSLFMGSTNTGELFF.

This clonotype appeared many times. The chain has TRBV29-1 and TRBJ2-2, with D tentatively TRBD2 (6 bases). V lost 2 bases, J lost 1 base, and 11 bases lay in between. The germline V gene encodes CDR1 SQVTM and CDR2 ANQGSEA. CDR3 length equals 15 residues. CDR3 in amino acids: CSVEFRLGNTGELFF. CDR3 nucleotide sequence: TGCAGCGTTGAATTCCGACTAGGGAACACCGGGGAGCTGTTTTTT.

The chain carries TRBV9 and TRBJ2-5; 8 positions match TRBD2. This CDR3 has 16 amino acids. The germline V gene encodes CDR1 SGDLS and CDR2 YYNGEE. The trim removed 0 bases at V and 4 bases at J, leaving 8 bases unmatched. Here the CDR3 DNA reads TGTGCCAGCAGCGTAGGGTTCGGGGGGGCCCCAGAGACCCAGTACTTC. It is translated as CASSVGFGGAPETQYF.

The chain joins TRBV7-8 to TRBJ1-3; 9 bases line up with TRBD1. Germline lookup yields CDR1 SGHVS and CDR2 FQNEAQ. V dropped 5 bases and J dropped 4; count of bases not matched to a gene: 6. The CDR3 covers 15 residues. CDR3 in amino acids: CASSIQGARGNTIYF. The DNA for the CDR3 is TGTGCCAGCAGCATACAGGGGGCGCGGGGAAACACCATATATTTT.

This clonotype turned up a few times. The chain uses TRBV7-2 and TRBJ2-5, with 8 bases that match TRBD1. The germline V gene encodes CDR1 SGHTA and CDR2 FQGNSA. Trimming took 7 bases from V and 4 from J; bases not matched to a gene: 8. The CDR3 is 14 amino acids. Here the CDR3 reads CASTDRGLTETQYF. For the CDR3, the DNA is TGTGCCAGCACCGACAGGGGATTAACAGAGACCCAGTACTTC. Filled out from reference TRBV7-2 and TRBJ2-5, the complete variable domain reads GAGVSQSPSNKVTEKGKDVELRCDPISGHTALYWYRQSLGQGLEFLIYFQGNSAPDKSGLPSDRFSAERTGGSVSTLTIQRTQQEDSAVYLCASTDRGLTETQYFGPGTRLLVL.

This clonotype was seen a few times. In DNA, the CDR3 is TGTGCCAGCAGCTTTGGGCCGGGGGGTGAGCAGTTCTTC. Its protein product is CASSFGPGGEQFF. The chain has TRBV7-2 and TRBJ2-1; 7 bases are shared with TRBD2. This CDR3 has 13 amino acids. Germline assignment: CDR1 SGHTA and CDR2 FQGNSA. The ends lost 3 bases at V and 9 bases at J; junction bases unmatched: 5.

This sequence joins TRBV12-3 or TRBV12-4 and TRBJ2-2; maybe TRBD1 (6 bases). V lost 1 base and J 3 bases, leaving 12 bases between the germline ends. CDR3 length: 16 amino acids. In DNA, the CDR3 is TGTGCCAGCAGTTTAGGTGGGGGCTACCACACCGGGGAGCTGTTTTTT. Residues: CASSLGGGYHTGELFF.

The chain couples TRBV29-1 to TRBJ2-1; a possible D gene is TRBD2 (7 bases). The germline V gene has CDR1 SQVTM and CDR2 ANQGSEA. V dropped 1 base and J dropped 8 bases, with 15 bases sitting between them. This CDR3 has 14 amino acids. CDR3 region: CSVEALGGADEQFF. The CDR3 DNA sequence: TGCAGCGTTGAAGCTCTAGGGGGGGCGGATGAGCAGTTCTTC.

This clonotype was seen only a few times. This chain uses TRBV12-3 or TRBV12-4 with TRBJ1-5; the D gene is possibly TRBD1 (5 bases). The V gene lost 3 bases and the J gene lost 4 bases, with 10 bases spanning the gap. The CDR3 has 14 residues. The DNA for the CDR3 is TGTGCCAGCAGTTTTCTGGGGGTTAATCAGCCCCAGCATTTT. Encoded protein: CASSFLGVNQPQHF.

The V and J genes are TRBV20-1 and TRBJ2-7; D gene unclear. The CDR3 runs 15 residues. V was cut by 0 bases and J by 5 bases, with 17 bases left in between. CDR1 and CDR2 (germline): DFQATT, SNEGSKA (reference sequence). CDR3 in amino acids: CSAREGYRPSNEQYF. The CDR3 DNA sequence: TGCAGTGCTAGAGAAGGCTACCGCCCATCCAACGAGCAGTACTTC.

The CDR3 is CASSQDVTYNEQFF. Written as DNA, the CDR3 is TGTGCCAGCAGCCAAGATGTGACCTACAATGAGCAGTTCTTC. The rearrangement joins TRBV3-1 to TRBJ2-1; no clear D gene. Germline V gene sequence: CDR1 LGHDT, CDR2 YNNKEL (reference sequence). The CDR3 totals 14 residues. V lost 0 bases and J 2 bases, leaving 5 bases between the germline ends.

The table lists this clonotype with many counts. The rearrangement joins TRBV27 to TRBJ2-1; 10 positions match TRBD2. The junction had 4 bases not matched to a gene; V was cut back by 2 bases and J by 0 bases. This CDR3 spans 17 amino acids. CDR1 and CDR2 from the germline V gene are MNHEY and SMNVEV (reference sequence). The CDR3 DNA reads TGTGCCAGCAGTTTAGGTAGCGGGGGGCTCTCCTACAATGAGCAGTTCTTC. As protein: CASSLGSGGLSYNEQFF.

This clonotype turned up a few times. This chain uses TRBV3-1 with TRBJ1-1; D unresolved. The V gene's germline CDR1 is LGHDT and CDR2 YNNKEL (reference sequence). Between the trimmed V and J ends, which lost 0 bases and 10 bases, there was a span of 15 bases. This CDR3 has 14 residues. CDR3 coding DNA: TGTGCCAGCAGCCAAGAAAGCGAAGCCCGACGAGCTTTCTTT. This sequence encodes CASSQESEARRAFF.